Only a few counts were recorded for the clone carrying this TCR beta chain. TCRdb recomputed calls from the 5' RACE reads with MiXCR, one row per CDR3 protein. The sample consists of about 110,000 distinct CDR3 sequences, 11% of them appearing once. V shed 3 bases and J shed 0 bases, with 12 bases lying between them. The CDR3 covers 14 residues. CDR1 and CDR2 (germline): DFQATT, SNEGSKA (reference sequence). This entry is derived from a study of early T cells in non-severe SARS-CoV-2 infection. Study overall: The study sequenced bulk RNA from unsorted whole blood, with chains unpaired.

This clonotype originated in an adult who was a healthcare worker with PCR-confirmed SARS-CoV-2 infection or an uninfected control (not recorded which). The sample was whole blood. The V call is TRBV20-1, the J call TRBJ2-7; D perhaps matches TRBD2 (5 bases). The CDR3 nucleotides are TGCAGTGCTAGCGCAGGACTCCTCTCCTACGAGCAGTACTTC. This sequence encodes CSASAGLLSYEQYF.